This is a list of T cell receptor beta chains from one sample in a study of cytomegalovirus exposure and HLA in healthy donors. Generated by immunoSEQ multiplex PCR, the TCRdb table keeps only in-frame clones and is missing some. Of some 200,000 clones in the sample, roughly 79% were seen once. Sequenced: PBMCs. These receptors all come from a woman between 25 and 40 years old in good health and CMV-seropositive. CDR3s leave out the opening cysteine and the closing phenylalanine or tryptophan.

v_gene	j_gene	CDR3aa
TRBV10-2	TRBJ1-1	ASSDPHRTGQGDTEAF
TRBV11-2	TRBJ1-2	ASSNSLNYGYT
TRBV30	TRBJ1-3	AWNQGTGNTIY
TRBV6-5	TRBJ1-1	ASRPPGQPNTEAF
TRBV28	TRBJ2-7	ASSLGASLGYEQY
TRBV11-2	TRBJ2-7	ASSLAGDYEQY
TRBV20-1	TRBJ1-1	SAYINTEAF
TRBV27	TRBJ2-7	ASSLSGLAGPYEQY
TRBV5-6	TRBJ2-3	ASSLAGEEKGLDTQY
TRBV9	TRBJ2-5	ASSVGVQETQY
TRBV4-2	TRBJ2-3	ASSQGGQGPDTQY
TRBV5-4	TRBJ1-5	ASSVGGGNQPQH
TRBV30	TRBJ2-5	AWSQEGLDQETQY
TRBV19	TRBJ1-4	ATRQRTNEKLF
TRBV28	TRBJ1-5	ASSFAGWQPQH
TRBV5-1	TRBJ2-1	ASSYDRLGNEQF